This T cell receptor (beta chain) was identified in a study of beta chain features in type 1 diabetes. Study in general: Over all samples combined, about 100,000,000 sorted cells were examined. Study results and limitations: Naive, central memory and Treg TCRB repertoires appeared more alike in patients than in healthy donors.

On average, the one heparinised blood draw given by each donor was roughly 100 mL. Naive, central memory, regulatory and stem cell-like memory cells within the CD4+ compartment were sorted using CD45RO/CCR7/CD25/CD127/CD95/CD27. Sequencing targeted expressed TCRB transcripts, as all isolated RNA had been reverse transcribed. This table comes from immunoSEQ multiplex PCR, and its TCRdb copy is limited to in-frame clones, with some not included. The data hold hundreds of thousands of clones, with about a sixth observed a single time. Trimming removed 2 bases from V and 0 bases from J, with 7 bases in between. Per germline, CDR1 SGHRS and CDR2 YFSETQ. The CDR3 is 14 amino acids. This clone occurred a few times. No antigen is known for it.

The specimen sequenced was naive CD4+ T cells from blood. The chain joins TRBV5-1 to TRBJ2-3; no clear D gene. This TCR was recovered from a man aged 18 to 30 in good health. CDR3 protein: CASSFSASTDTQYF. CDR3 DNA sequence: TGCGCCAGCAGCTTTTCGGCCAGCACAGATACGCAGTATTTT.